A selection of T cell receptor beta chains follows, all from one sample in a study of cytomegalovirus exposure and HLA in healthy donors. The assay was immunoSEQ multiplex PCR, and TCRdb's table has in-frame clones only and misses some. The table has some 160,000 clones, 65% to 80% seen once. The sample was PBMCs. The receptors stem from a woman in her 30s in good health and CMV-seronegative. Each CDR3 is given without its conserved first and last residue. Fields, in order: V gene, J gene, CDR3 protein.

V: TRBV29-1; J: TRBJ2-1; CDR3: SANQAGAGNEQF
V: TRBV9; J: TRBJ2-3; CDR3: ASSVGPRETNTDTQY
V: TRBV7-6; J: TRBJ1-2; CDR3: ASSKTGGAYGYT
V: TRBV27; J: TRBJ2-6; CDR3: ASRPGQEYSGANVLT
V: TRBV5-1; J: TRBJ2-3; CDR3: ASSQAPNTDTQY
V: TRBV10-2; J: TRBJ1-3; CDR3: ASSESSPSSGNTIY
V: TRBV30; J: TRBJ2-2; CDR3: AWREGVYTGELF
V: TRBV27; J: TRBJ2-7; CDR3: ASSPGGTYEQY
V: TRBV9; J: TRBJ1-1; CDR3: ASSVAGGEGQEAF
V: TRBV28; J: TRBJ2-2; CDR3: ASSRQGDTGELF
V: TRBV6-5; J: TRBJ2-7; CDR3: ASSYSGDKAEQY
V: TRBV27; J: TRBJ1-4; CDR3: ASRYLGGLEEKLF
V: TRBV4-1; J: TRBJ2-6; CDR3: ASSQVGSGANVLT
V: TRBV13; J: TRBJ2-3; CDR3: ASSLAGGPTDTQY
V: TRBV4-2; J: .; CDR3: ASSQSSGRGSYEQY
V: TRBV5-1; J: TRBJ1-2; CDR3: ASSPGQPYGYT
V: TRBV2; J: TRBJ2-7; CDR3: ASSPRTGAHR
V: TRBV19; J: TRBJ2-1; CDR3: ASSIPSGQQSYNEQF
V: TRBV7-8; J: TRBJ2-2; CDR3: ASSSTRLAIQSGELF
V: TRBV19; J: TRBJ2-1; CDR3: ASREPGQGASDEQF
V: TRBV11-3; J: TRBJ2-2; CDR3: ASSSGQTGELF
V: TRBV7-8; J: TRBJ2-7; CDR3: ASSLDGSGYEQY
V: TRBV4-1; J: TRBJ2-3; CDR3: ASSQPTSGTFTDTQY
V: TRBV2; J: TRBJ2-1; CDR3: ASSEVSNGPYNEQF
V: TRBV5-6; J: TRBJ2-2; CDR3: ASSLATFTGELF
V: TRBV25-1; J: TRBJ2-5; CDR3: ASGQGVGETQY
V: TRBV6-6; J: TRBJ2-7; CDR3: ASSYSQGYEQY
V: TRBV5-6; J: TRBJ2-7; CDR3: ASSLGQGNYEQY
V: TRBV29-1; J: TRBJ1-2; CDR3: SVHTISKGVANYGYT
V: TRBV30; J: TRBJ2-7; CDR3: AWSLAGEKQY
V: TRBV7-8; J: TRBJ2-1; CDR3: ASSHRGDNEQF
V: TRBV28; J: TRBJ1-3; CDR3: ASSLGTSGNTIY
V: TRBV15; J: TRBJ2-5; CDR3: ATSRDYGTQY
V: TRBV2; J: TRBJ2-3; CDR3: ASRDLAGGVTDTQY
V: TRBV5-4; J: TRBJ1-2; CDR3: ASSTRTDYGYP
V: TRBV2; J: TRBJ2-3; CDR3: ASIGVAGEPDTQY
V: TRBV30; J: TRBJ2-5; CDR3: AWTDSQETQY
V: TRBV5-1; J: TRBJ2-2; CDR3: ASSVLLAGGTGELF
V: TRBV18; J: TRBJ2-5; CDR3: ASSKGQGQETQY
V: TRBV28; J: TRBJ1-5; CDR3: ASSLTTGGNQPQH
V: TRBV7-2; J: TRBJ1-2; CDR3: ASSSGTGDGYT
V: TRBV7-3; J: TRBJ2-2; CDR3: ASSLASGELF